These T cell receptor beta chains were read from a single sample in a study of regulatory T cells in long-lasting Graves disease. TCRdb re-analysed the multiplex PCR reads in MiXCR, keeping a single row per CDR3 protein. This sample has roughly 500,000 distinct CDR3 sequences, with about 13% found just once. Separately, the same data were catalogued under a study of T cells in Graves' hyperthyroidism and ophthalmopathy.

The sample here was peripheral blood mononuclear cells (PBMCs), taken at new diagnosis, from a patient treated with antithyroid drugs. These receptors were taken from a man under 40 with Graves disease. The CDR3 runs from the conserved cysteine through the conserved F or W. A D gene is named only where the DNA matches it firmly. Only part of the rows carry a size: once, few, many, or a class if the clone is expanded.

V: TRBV6-1; J: TRBJ2-1; D: TRBD2; size: few; DNA: TGTGCCAGCAAGGGACTAGCGGGAGAGCAGTTCTTC; CDR3: CASKGLAGEQFF
V: TRBV7-2; J: TRBJ2-5; D: TRBD2; size: many; DNA: TGTGCCAGCAGCGCCTCCGGGGGGGTAGAGACCCAGTACTTC; CDR3: CASSASGGVETQYF
V: TRBV29-1; J: TRBJ2-1; D: TRBD2; size: .; DNA: TGCAGCGTTGAAGATGAAGCGGGAGGGCCTCGCGATGAGCAGTTCTTC; CDR3: CSVEDEAGGPRDEQFF
V: TRBV20-1; J: TRBJ1-5; D: .; size: once; DNA: TGCAGTGCTAGAGATCTCCGGGATAGCAATCAGCCCCAGCATTTT; CDR3: CSARDLRDSNQPQHF
V: TRBV28; J: TRBJ2-5; D: .; size: .; DNA: TGTGCCAGCAGTTTACCAGGGGCAGTTCAAGAGACCCAGTACTTC; CDR3: CASSLPGAVQETQYF
V: TRBV18; J: TRBJ2-7; D: TRBD1; size: .; DNA: TGTGCCAGCTCAGGACAGGGGACCGAGCAGTACTTC; CDR3: CASSGQGTEQYF
V: TRBV29-1; J: TRBJ2-3; D: .; size: many; DNA: TGCAGCGTTGGGTGGGGGGCTCCCACAGATACGCAGTATTTT; CDR3: CSVGWGAPTDTQYF
V: TRBV11-2; J: TRBJ2-3; D: .; size: .; DNA: TGTGCCAGCAGCTTAGATCCTGGGACCCCGCAGTATTTT; CDR3: CASSLDPGTPQYF
V: TRBV20-1; J: TRBJ2-1; D: .; size: .; DNA: TGCAGTGCCCTAAAGGGGTCGGGGGCCCATGAGCAGTTCTTC; CDR3: CSALKGSGAHEQFF
V: TRBV11-2; J: TRBJ1-6; D: TRBD1; size: many; DNA: TGTGCCAGCAGCAAACCGGGACAGGGACGCTCACCCCTCCACTTT; CDR3: CASSKPGQGRSPLHF
V: TRBV3-1; J: TRBJ2-7; D: TRBD1; size: .; DNA: TGTGCCAGCAGCCCTTGGGACAGAGGCTCCGAGCAGTACTTC; CDR3: CASSPWDRGSEQYF
V: TRBV20-1; J: TRBJ2-7; D: .; size: many; DNA: TGCAGTGCCCTCCGGCCCCCCTACGAGCAGTACTTC; CDR3: CSALRPPYEQYF
V: TRBV20-1; J: TRBJ2-2; D: TRBD2; size: few; DNA: TGCAGTGCCCGCCTGACTAGCGGGAGAGGGGAGCTGTTTTTT; CDR3: CSARLTSGRGELFF
V: TRBV2; J: TRBJ2-2; D: .; size: many; DNA: TGTGCCAGCAGTGAACCTAACACCGGGGAGCTGTTTTTT; CDR3: CASSEPNTGELFF
V: TRBV6-2/TRBV6-3; J: TRBJ2-1; D: TRBD2; size: .; DNA: TGTGCCAGCAGTTACAGTGGCGGGAGGGGACCCTACAATGAGCAGTTCTTC; CDR3: CASSYSGGRGPYNEQFF
V: TRBV5-6; J: TRBJ2-4; D: .; size: many; DNA: TGTGCCAGCAGCTTGGGAGTAGGCAAAAACATTCAGTACTTC; CDR3: CASSLGVGKNIQYF
V: TRBV11-2; J: TRBJ2-1; D: .; size: .; DNA: TGTGCCAGCAGCTTAGGCCTTTACGAGTACAATGAGCAGTTCTTC; CDR3: CASSLGLYEYNEQFF
V: TRBV30; J: TRBJ2-3; D: .; size: many; DNA: TGTGCCTGGAGTCCGGAACCTGATACGCAGTATTTT; CDR3: CAWSPEPDTQYF
V: TRBV10-2; J: TRBJ1-2; D: TRBD1; size: few; DNA: TGCGCCAGCAGTCCTACGACAGGGGCGAGGAGGGATGGCTACACCTTC; CDR3: CASSPTTGARRDGYTF
V: TRBV20-1; J: TRBJ2-7; D: .; size: .; DNA: TGCAGTGCCAGCTGGCGTCAGGGGATTTCCGAGCAGTACTTC; CDR3: CSASWRQGISEQYF
V: TRBV7-2; J: TRBJ1-4; D: TRBD1; size: .; DNA: TGTGCCAGTGCCGGGACAGGGACTGAAAAACTGTTTTTT; CDR3: CASAGTGTEKLFF
V: TRBV7-2; J: TRBJ2-7; D: .; size: .; DNA: TGTGCCAGCAGCTTACTGGGCAGTACCTACGAGCAGTACTTC; CDR3: CASSLLGSTYEQYF
V: TRBV7-2; J: TRBJ1-1; D: .; size: few; DNA: TGTGCCAGCAGCTTAGTCAGGTTCGGCTCGAACACTGAAGCTTTCTTT; CDR3: CASSLVRFGSNTEAFF
V: TRBV9; J: TRBJ2-7; D: .; size: few; DNA: TGTGCCAGCAGCGTTGGGACGGGCCAAGGGTCCTACGAGCAGTACTTC; CDR3: CASSVGTGQGSYEQYF
V: TRBV30; J: TRBJ2-6; D: .; size: many; DNA: TGTGCCGTGGACAGCTCTGGGGCCAACGTCCTGACTTTC; CDR3: CAVDSSGANVLTF
V: TRBV11-2; J: TRBJ1-3; D: .; size: many; DNA: TGTGCCAGCAGCTCCCTGACATTTGGAAACACCATATATTTT; CDR3: CASSSLTFGNTIYF
V: TRBV12-3/TRBV12-4; J: TRBJ2-7; D: TRBD2; size: many; DNA: TGTGCCAGCAGTCCCGCCTCCTGGACTAGCGGGAGGGACGCCTACGAGCAGTACTTC; CDR3: CASSPASWTSGRDAYEQYF
V: TRBV7-2; J: TRBJ2-1; D: .; size: many; DNA: TGTGCCAGCAGCTTACAGGGACCGATCTACAATGAGCAGTTCTTC; CDR3: CASSLQGPIYNEQFF
V: TRBV29-1; J: TRBJ2-3; D: .; size: medium-sized; DNA: TGCAGCTTTGGGGAGCGGAGCACAGATACGCAGTATTTT; CDR3: CSFGERSTDTQYF
V: TRBV29-1; J: TRBJ2-5; D: TRBD1; size: few; DNA: TGCAGCGTTTTCAGGGGGGAGACCCAGTACTTC; CDR3: CSVFRGETQYF
V: TRBV7-6; J: TRBJ2-5; D: .; size: few; DNA: TGTGCCAGCAGCTTAGCGCGGGCGGAGACCCAGTACTTC; CDR3: CASSLARAETQYF
V: TRBV2; J: TRBJ1-4; D: .; size: few; DNA: TGTGCCAGCAGTTCGGGGCGCCTCTATCTGGGTGAAAAACTGTTTTTT; CDR3: CASSSGRLYLGEKLFF
V: TRBV6-1; J: TRBJ2-2; D: .; size: few; DNA: TGTGCCAGCACCTACGGGTACACCGGGGAGCTGTTTTTT; CDR3: CASTYGYTGELFF